The 4 T cell receptor beta chains listed next were all sequenced from one sample in a study of T cells after yellow fever vaccination. Each CDR3 protein is one row after TCRdb ran MiXCR on the 5' RACE reads. The data hold some 560,000 distinct CDR3 sequences, with around 17% observed a single time. Sequenced here: PBMCs, sampled 5 days after the first yellow fever vaccination. All receptors come from a man aged 18 to 30 who received the YFV17D yellow fever vaccine.

This clonotype occurred a few times. The CDR3 loop is CASSDWAGHTYEQYF. The DNA for the CDR3 is TGCGCCAGCAGCGATTGGGCTGGACATACTTACGAGCAGTACTTC. The chain combines TRBV5-1 with TRBJ2-7; TRBD1 might be the D (5 bases). This CDR3 spans 15 amino acids. CDR1 is SGHRS, CDR2 YFSETQ, per germline. Trimming shortened V by 4 bases and J by 4 bases, and 18 bases separated the two germline ends.

V and J are TRBV6-1 and TRBJ1-1, with D perhaps TRBD1 (5 bases). CDR3 size: 14 residues. CDR1 and CDR2 (germline): MNHNS, SASEGT. Trimming shortened V by 7 bases and J by 1 base, and 13 bases separated the two germline ends. The CDR3 reads CASNRGQGNTEAFF. Written as DNA, the CDR3 is TGTGCCAGCAATCGCGGACAAGGGAACACTGAAGCTTTCTTT.

This clonotype was observed once. The chain links TRBV4-3 to TRBJ2-3, with TRBD1 identical over 7 bases. The CDR3 is 16 amino acids. Per germline, CDR1 LGHNA and CDR2 YSLEER. The V and J ends lost 3 bases and 2 bases, in that order; junction bases with no gene match: 8. The CDR3 loop reads CASSQGDRLYTDTQYF. The CDR3 DNA follows: TGCGCCAGCAGCCAGGGGGACAGACTGTACACAGATACGCAGTATTTT.

The chain has TRBV4-3 and TRBJ2-1, with 8 bases identical to TRBD2. Germline V gene lookup returns CDR1 LGHNA and CDR2 YSLEER. The CDR3 is 17 amino acids. V lost 0 bases to trimming and J lost 10 bases; unmatched junction nucleotides: 14. CDR3 DNA sequence: TGCGCCAGCAGCCAAGAGGTTGCCCTAGCGGGCTCGGGAGAGCAGTTCTTC. It yields the protein CASSQEVALAGSGEQFF.